The subject of this entry is one TCR beta chain. The antigen it recognizes is unknown. Base qualities are not recorded, but no much larger clone differs from it by a single base. Using the deep immunoSEQ assay, multiplex PCR amplified TCR CDR3 regions from genomic DNA. Extracted genomic DNA from each cell subset was distributed evenly across all wells of several immunoSEQ 96-well plates, and each plate was treated as a replicate. For unsorted PBMC, about 0.3 ug genomic DNA, equal to 32,000 or so T cell genomes, was loaded into each replicate PCR. Genomic DNA from unsorted PBMC was sequenced over ten immunoSEQ deep assay plates. Purified libraries were measured with a Qubit 3.0 fluorometer, size-checked on a Bioanalyzer 2100, and measured again with the KAPA Library Quantification kit. Each immunoSEQ 96-well plate was sequenced on its own single-read 150-cycle Illumina NextSeq 550 flow cell. Turning to the authors' computational methods: Because only junctional sequences without quality scores were contained in the immunoSEQ output, filtering matching that applied to full-length reads could not be performed. Sequences were annotated with PyIR, a Python wrapper for IgBLAST v1.9, and V/J genes and CDR3 were assigned using IMGT germline references. Reads were removed for weak V/J assignments (E-value above 1e-6), missing CDR3, stop codons, out-of-frame junctions, or ambiguous translated residues. V3J clonotypes were defined as sequences sharing the same inferred V gene, J gene, and CDR3 amino acid sequence. The percentage overlap between two repertoires was calculated by dividing the number of shared unique clonotypes by the size of the smaller repertoire. Richness of each repertoire was evaluated using RTK rarefaction, the Chao1 estimator, and Recon v2.1 estimates of unobserved clonotypes. As stored in TCRdb, this immuneACCESS dataset retains in-frame rearrangements with V and J assigned. A fraction of the clones does not appear; measured against another copy, unresolved V genes explain less than half of the discrepancy, and the remainder lacks a known reason. The DNA gave D and trimming, while V, J and clone size come from that table. In all, the sample holds nearly 500,000 clones, and around 78% of those were seen once. The leading ten clones occupy over 10% of the sample.

The donors were healthy, HIV-negative adults with no recently reported acute infections or vaccinations. All donors were Caucasian adults living in Nashville, Tennessee, USA. In the unsorted samples, roughly 90 million PBMCs were counted, and genomic DNA was extracted using the QIAamp DNA Blood Mini kit. Blood was obtained by leukapheresis, after which PBMCs were separated by Ficoll-Histopaque density gradient centrifugation and cryopreserved in liquid nitrogen vapor phase. These data come from a study of shared clonotypes between healthy human individuals (TCRdb year 2020). For the study in its entirety: A couple of women and a few men aged 18 to 49 years were included in the cohort. The study deeply sequenced blood TCR repertoires of about five healthy adults to estimate repertoire size and the extent of clonotype sharing between individuals. To increase sequencing depth and limit assay-specific biases, different laboratories used diverse techniques to prepare libraries and sequence TCR repertoires. Per donor, leukapheresis produced somewhere between about 0.85 and 10 billion PBMCs.

Here is what the overall study found, with its caveats: Only blood was sampled, and tissue TCR repertoires likely differ from those in blood. Because the study included a small number of donors, the genetic and exposure-history diversity represented was limited. Based on pairwise subsampling, the degree of clonotype sharing among donors was expected to be affected by sequencing depth.

Material: PBMCs. This receptor was taken from a woman between 40 and 55 years old in good health. Some clones in this sample may be carry-over from other donors' samples.

The sequence in DNA is TGTGCCAGCAGAAAACAGGGGGCAAGATATGGCTACACCTTC. This sequence encodes CASRKQGARYGYTF. The sequence links TRBV28 to TRBJ1-2, with TRBD1 identical over 9 junction bases. Trimmed from V: 6 bases; trimmed from J: 5 bases; junction bases lacking a gene match: 7. The CDR3 starts with the cysteine, ends with the phenylalanine, and has 14 residues. The sequence is cut down to CDR3 DNA, 42 bases in frame from base 1. CDR1 and CDR2 are drawn from the germline V gene: MDHEN, SYDVKM.